The sequence of this TCR beta chain was determined in a study of blood T cell repertoires in COVID-19. Trimming took 5 bases from V and 1 from J, leaving 11 bases between them. Germline V gene data show CDR1 as MNHEY and CDR2 as SVGEGT. The length of the CDR3 is 14 residues. Clones were sequenced by immunoSEQ multiplex PCR, and TCRdb holds only the in-frame ones, with some missing. The sample shows tens of thousands of clones, roughly 84% of them seen only once. This receptor was identified in a man aged 55 to 70 with acute or convalescent COVID-19. The chain joins TRBV6-2 or TRBV6-3 to TRBJ1-1; a weak D match, TRBD1 (5 bases). The sample comprised peripheral blood. The CDR3 loop reads CASSKSTGNTEAFF. In nucleotides, the CDR3 is TGTGCCAGCAGTAAATCAACAGGGAACACTGAAGCTTTCTTT.